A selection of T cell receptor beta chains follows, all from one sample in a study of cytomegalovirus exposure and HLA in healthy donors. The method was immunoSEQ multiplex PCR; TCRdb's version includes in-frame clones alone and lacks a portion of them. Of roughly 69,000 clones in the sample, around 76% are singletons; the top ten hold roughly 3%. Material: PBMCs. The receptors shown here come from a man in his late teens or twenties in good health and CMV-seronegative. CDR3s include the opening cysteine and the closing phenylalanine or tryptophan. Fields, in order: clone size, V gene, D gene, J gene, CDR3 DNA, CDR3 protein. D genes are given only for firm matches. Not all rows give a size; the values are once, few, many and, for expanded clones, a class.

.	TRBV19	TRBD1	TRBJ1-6	TGTGCCAGTAGTATCGGGACAGGGAAGCTTGATAATTCACCCCTCCACTTT	CASSIGTGKLDNSPLHF
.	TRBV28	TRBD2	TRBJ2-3	TGTGCCAGCAGTGCCTCTATGGCGGGGGGCACAGATACGCAGTATTTT	CASSASMAGGTDTQYF
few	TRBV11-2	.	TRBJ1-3	TGTGCCAGCAGCTTCGACAGGACCTCTGGAAACACCATATATTTT	CASSFDRTSGNTIYF
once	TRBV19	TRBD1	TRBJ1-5	TGTGCCAGTAGTATGTCCCCCGGGGACAGGGCCTATAGCAATCAGCCCCAGCATTTT	CASSMSPGDRAYSNQPQHF
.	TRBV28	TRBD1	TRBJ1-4	TGTGCCAGCAGCAGAGACAGGGAAGGTGAAAAACTGTTTTTT	CASSRDREGEKLFF
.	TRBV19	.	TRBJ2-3	TGTGCCAGTAGTATAGCGGGCACAGATACGCAGTATTTT	CASSIAGTDTQYF
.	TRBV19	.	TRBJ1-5	TGTGCCAGTAGTAGGTACTTTGATCAGCCCCAGCATTTT	CASSRYFDQPQHF
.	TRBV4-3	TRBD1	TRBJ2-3	TGCGCCAGCAGCCAAGATATCGGGACAGGGTTTGGAGATACGCAGTATTTT	CASSQDIGTGFGDTQYF
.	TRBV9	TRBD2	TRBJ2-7	TGTGCCAGCAGCGCGCCCAGGACTAGCGGGGGGAACCTCTACGAGCAGTACTTC	CASSAPRTSGGNLYEQYF
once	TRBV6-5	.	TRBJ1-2	TGTGCCAGCAGTTACTCGAATAGCCTGTACTATGGCTACACCTTC	CASSYSNSLYYGYTF
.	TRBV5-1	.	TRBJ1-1	TGCGCCAGCAGCTTGGACAGAAACACTGAAGCTTTCTTT	CASSLDRNTEAFF
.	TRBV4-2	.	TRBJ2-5	TGTGCCAGCAGCCAAGAGGCTAGCCCATGGGAGACCCAGTACTTC	CASSQEASPWETQYF
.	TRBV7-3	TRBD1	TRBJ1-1	TGTGCCAGCAGAGAGACAGGGACCACTGAAGCTTTCTTT	CASRETGTTEAFF
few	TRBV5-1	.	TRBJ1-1	TGCGCCAGCAGCTTGGCGCGGGTGGGCACTGAAGCTTTCTTT	CASSLARVGTEAFF
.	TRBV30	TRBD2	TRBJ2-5	TGTGCCTGGAATTTAGCGGGGCGGCAAGAGACCCAGTACTTC	CAWNLAGRQETQYF